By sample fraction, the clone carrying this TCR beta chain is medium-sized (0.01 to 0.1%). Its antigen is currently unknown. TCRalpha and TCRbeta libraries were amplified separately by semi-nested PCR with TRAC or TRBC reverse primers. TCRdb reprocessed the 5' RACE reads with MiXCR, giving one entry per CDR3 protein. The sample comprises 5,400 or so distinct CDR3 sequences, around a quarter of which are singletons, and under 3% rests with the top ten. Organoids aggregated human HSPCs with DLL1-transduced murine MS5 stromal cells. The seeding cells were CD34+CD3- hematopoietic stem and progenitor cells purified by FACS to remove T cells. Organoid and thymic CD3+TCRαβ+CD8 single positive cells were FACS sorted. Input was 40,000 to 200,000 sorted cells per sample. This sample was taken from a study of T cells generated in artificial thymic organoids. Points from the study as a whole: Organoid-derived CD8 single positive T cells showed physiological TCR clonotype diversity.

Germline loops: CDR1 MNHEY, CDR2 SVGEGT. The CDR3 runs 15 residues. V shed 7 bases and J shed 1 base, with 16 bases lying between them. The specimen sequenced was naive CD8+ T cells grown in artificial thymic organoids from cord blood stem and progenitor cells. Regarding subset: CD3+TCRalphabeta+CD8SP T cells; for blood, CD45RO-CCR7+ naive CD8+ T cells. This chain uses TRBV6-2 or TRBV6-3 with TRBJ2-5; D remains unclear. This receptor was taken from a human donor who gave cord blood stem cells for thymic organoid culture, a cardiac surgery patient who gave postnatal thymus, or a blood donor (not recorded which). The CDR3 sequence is CASNLPPGSQETQYF. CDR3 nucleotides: TGTGCCAGCAATTTACCCCCCGGGTCCCAAGAGACCCAGTACTTC.